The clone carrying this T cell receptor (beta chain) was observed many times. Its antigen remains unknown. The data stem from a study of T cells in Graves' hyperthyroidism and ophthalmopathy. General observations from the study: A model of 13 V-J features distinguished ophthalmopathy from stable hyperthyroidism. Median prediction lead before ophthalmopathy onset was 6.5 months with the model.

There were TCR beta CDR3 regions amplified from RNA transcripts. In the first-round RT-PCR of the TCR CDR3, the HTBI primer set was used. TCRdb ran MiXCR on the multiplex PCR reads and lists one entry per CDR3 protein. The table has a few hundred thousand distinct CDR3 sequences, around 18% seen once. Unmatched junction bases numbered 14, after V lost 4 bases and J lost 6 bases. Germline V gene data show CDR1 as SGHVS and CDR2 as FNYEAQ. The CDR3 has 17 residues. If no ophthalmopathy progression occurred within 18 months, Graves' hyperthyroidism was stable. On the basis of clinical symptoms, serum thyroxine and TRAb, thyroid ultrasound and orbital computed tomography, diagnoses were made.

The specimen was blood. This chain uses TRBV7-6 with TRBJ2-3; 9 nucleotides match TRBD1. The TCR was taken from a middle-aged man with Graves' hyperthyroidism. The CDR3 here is CASSSIAGTGRSDTQYF. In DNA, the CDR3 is TGTGCCAGCAGCTCTATTGCTGGGACAGGGCGGTCGGATACGCAGTATTTT.